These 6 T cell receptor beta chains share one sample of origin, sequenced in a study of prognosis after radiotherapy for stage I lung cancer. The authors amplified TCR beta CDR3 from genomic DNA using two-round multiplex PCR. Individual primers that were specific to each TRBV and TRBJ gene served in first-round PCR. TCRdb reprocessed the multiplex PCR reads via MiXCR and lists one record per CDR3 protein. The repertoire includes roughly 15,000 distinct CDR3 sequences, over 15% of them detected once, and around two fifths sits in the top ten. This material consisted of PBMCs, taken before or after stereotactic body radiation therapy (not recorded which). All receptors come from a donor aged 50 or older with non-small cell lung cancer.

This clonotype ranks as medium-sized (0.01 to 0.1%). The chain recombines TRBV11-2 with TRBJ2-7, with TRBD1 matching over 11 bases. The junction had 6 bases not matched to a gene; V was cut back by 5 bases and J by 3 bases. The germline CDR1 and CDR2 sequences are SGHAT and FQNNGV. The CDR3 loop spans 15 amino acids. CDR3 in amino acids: CASSGAGTGGYEQYF. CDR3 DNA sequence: TGTGCCAGCAGCGGCGCCGGGACAGGGGGCTACGAGCAGTACTTC.

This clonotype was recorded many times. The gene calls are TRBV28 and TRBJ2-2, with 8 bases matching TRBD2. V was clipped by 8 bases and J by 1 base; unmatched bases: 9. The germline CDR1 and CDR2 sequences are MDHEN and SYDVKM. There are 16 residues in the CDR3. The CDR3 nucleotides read TGTGCCAGCCTTGGCTTAACTAGCGGGAACACCGGGGAGCTGTTTTTT. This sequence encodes CASLGLTSGNTGELFF.

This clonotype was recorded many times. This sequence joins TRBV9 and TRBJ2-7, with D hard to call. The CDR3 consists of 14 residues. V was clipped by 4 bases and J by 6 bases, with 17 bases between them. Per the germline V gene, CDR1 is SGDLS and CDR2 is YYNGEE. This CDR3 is CASSLDDDGGEQYF. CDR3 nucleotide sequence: TGTGCCAGCAGCCTAGACGATGACGGTGGCGAGCAGTACTTC.

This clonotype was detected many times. The CDR3 sequence: CASGLARVDTQYF. The CDR3 DNA sequence: TGTGCTAGTGGTTTAGCTAGGGTAGATACGCAGTATTTT. The rearrangement joins TRBV12-5 to TRBJ2-3, with unresolved D. V dropped 3 bases and J dropped 5 bases, with 9 bases sitting between them. The CDR3 consists of 13 residues. CDR1 and CDR2 from the germline V gene are LGHNT and FRNRAP.

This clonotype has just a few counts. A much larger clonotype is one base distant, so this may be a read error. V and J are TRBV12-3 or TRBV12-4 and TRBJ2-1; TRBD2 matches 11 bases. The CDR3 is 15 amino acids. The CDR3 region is CASSLEASGGNERFF. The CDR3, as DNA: TGTGCCAGCAGTTTAGAGGCTAGCGGGGGGAATGAGCGGTTCTTC.

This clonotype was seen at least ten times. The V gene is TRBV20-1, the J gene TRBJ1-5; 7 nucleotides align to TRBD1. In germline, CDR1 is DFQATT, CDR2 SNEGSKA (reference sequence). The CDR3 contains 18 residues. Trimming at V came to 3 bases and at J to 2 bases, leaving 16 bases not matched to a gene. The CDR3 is CSASGEGRGPGGNQPQHF. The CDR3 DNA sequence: TGCAGTGCTAGCGGAGAGGGAAGGGGGCCGGGGGGCAATCAGCCCCAGCATTTT.